Below, 2 T cell receptor beta chains from the same sample are listed, as sequenced in a study of blood T cell repertoires in COVID-19. Profiling relied on immunoSEQ multiplex PCR, and the TCRdb table lists in-frame clones only, not all of them. The sample lists around 270,000 clones; 75% to 95% were seen once. The sample taken for sequencing was peripheral blood. These receptor sequences come from a young adult with COVID-19, enrolled during active disease.

A few counts support this clone. The rearrangement uses TRBV5-8 and TRBJ1-1; TRBD1 might be the D (5 bases). The length of the CDR3 is 14 residues. V was shortened by 3 bases and J by 3 bases, with 12 bases between the two germline ends. Germline V CDR1 and CDR2: SGHTS, YDEGEE. The CDR3 bases are TGTGCCAGCAGCTCAGGGTTAAGAGACACTGAAGCTTTCTTT. Translated: CASSSGLRDTEAFF.

CDR3 residues: CASSSQGAQETQYF. As DNA, the CDR3 is TGCGCCAGCAGCTCACAGGGGGCCCAAGAGACCCAGTACTTC. The chain links TRBV5-1 to TRBJ2-5, with TRBD1 identical over 9 bases. The CDR3 loop spans 14 amino acids. Losses at the gene ends were 3 bases for V and 1 base for J; bases not matched to a gene: 1. Looked up from germline, CDR1 is SGHRS and CDR2 is YFSETQ.